The next 26 T cell receptor beta chains were all read from a single sample in a study of shared clonotypes between healthy human individuals. TCRdb keeps only in-frame clones here, not all; method: immunoSEQ multiplex PCR. The sample records over 100,000 clones, about 71% being singletons. Material for sequencing was memory CD8+ T cells sorted from blood. The subset here: CD45RO+ cells pooled with CCR7-negative TemRA cells. All receptors come from a woman aged 25-40 years in good health.

This clone was seen many times. This chain links TRBV5-4 with TRBJ1-4; D unresolved. Between the trimmed V and J ends, which lost 0 bases and 6 bases, there was a span of 12 bases. CDR1 SGHNT and CDR2 YYREEE come from the germline V gene (reference sequence). This CDR3 has 15 amino acids. The CDR3 loop is CASSLGGEVYEKLFF. The CDR3 DNA is TGTGCCAGCAGCTTGGGAGGTGAAGTTTATGAAAAACTGTTTTTT.

The chain employs TRBV15 and TRBJ2-7; 13 bases match TRBD2. V was clipped by 6 bases and J by 2 bases; unmatched bases: 1. The CDR3 extends over 14 amino acids. The germline CDR1 and CDR2 sequences are LNHNV and YYDKDF (reference sequence). The CDR3 DNA follows: TGTGCCACCAGAGGGACTAGCGGGACCTACGAGCAGTACTTC. Its translation: CATRGTSGTYEQYF.

V usage is TRBV28 and J usage is TRBJ1-4, with D unresolved. Trimming removed 6 bases from V and 2 bases from J, with 10 bases in between. Looked up from germline, CDR1 is MDHEN and CDR2 is SYDVKM. The CDR3 is 14 amino acids. The chain's CDR3 is CASRLFGTNEKLFF. CDR3 in DNA: TGTGCCAGCAGACTCTTCGGGACTAATGAAAAACTGTTTTTT.

The chain links TRBV21-1 to TRBJ2-3. TRBV21-1 has pseudogene status. This CDR3 spans 15 amino acids. DNA of the CDR3: TGTGCCAGCAGCAAAGTGGGCGGCAGTCAAGATACGCAGTATTTT. This gives the protein CASSKVGGSQDTQYF.

This clone was recorded a few times. Other DNA sequences in the sample encode the same CDR3. J is TRBJ2-1 and V is TRBV6-4; D unresolved. This CDR3 is 13 amino acids long. The ends were cut back, 5 bases at V and 4 bases at J, with 9 bases in the middle. Germline-derived CDR1 and CDR2 are MRHNA and SNTAGT. The CDR3 region has the DNA TGTGCCAGCAGTCCCACCGAGTACAATGAGCAGTTCTTC. Translated: CASSPTEYNEQFF.

The sample holds one count of this clone. This chain joins TRBV2 and TRBJ1-4; D is possibly TRBD1 (6 bases). Trimming removed 7 bases from V and 7 bases from J, with 13 bases in between. The V gene's germline CDR1 is SNHLY and CDR2 FYNNEI. The CDR3 is made up of 13 amino acids. The CDR3 DNA follows: TGTGCCAGCATGGAGGGGGTGGGTGAAAAACTGTTTTTT. Protein product: CASMEGVGEKLFF.

CDR3 in amino acids: CSARGWRDAAQYTEAFF. As DNA, the CDR3 is TGCAGCGCTAGAGGGTGGAGGGATGCAGCCCAGTACACTGAAGCTTTCTTT. The rearrangement links TRBV29-1 to TRBJ1-1; D uncertain. Germline CDR1 reads SQVTM; CDR2 reads ANQGSEA. The CDR3 length is 17 residues. V gave up 7 bases and J gave up 3 bases, with 27 bases separating them.

J is TRBJ2-7 and V is TRBV28; TRBD1 aligns across 8 bases. The ends lost 4 bases at V and 6 bases at J; junction bases unmatched: 17. CDR1 is MDHEN, CDR2 SYDVKM, per germline. This CDR3 comprises 17 residues. The chain's CDR3 is CASSSTLSDRGPGEQYF. CDR3 nucleotides: TGTGCCAGCAGTTCCACTCTTTCTGACAGGGGTCCCGGCGAGCAGTACTTC.

The J gene is TRBJ2-2, the V gene TRBV15; D possibly uses TRBD1 or TRBD2 (6 bases each). Germline CDR1 LNHNV, CDR2 YYDKDF (reference sequence). The CDR3 extends over 17 amino acids. V was clipped by 0 bases and J by 0 bases, with 11 bases between them. The CDR3: CATSRDDGGPNTGELFF. The CDR3 coding sequence is TGTGCCACCAGCAGAGATGATGGGGGGCCGAACACCGGGGAGCTGTTTTTT.

The chain links TRBV27 to TRBJ1-2, with a possible D match to TRBD1 (6 bases). Trimming shortened V by 6 bases and J by 0 bases, and 17 bases separated the two germline ends. CDR1 is MNHEY, CDR2 SMNVEV, per germline (reference sequence). The CDR3 totals 16 residues. CDR3 amino acids: CASRGAHPPANYGYTF. In DNA form, the CDR3 reads TGTGCCAGCAGGGGGGCACACCCACCTGCTAACTATGGCTACACCTTC.

This rearrangement joins TRBV14 to TRBJ2-5; no clear D gene. The germline gives CDR1 SGHDN, CDR2 FVKESK. This CDR3 spans 14 amino acids. Trimming took off 1 base at V and 1 base at J, with 7 bases between the two ends. CDR3 bases: TGTGCCAGCAGCCAAGGGAACCTCCAAGAGACCCAGTACTTC. Encoded protein: CASSQGNLQETQYF.

This clone was detected ten times or more. The genes are TRBV19 and TRBJ2-6; the D gene is possibly TRBD1 (6 bases). Germline values: CDR1 LNHDA, CDR2 SQIVND (reference sequence). Trimming pared 4 bases from V and 0 bases from J, leaving 10 bases between. This CDR3 is 16 amino acids long. The DNA of the CDR3 is TGTGCCAGTAGTACCACAGGGACCTCTGGGGCCAACGTCCTGACTTTC. This codes for CASSTTGTSGANVLTF.

This clone was picked up many times. Other DNA sequences in the sample encode the same CDR3. The CDR3 region is CASSLVGTSTDTQYF. The CDR3 bases are TGTGCCAGCAGCTTAGTTGGGACTAGCACAGATACGCAGTATTTT. The gene calls are TRBV11-2 and TRBJ2-3; D is possibly TRBD2 (6 bases). CDR1 and CDR2 from the germline V gene are SGHAT and FQNNGV. V lost 1 base and J 0 bases, leaving 8 bases between the germline ends. The CDR3 consists of 15 residues. Filled out from reference TRBV11-2 and TRBJ2-3, the complete variable domain reads EAGVAQSPRYKIIEKRQSVAFWCNPISGHATLYWYQQILGQGPKLLIQFQNNGVVDDSQLPKDRFSAERLKGVDSTLKIQPAKLEDSAVYLCASSLVGTSTDTQYFGPGTRLTVL.

The CDR3, as DNA: TGCGCCAGCAGCTTTGGGGGGGCTGGTTTAACTGAAGCTTTCTTT. As protein: CASSFGGAGLTEAFF. The chain has TRBV5-1 and TRBJ1-1; the D gene is possibly TRBD1 (6 bases). Germline CDR1 reads SGHRS; CDR2 reads YFSETQ. The CDR3 is made up of 15 amino acids. V lost 2 bases and J 5 bases, leaving 16 bases between the germline ends.

The rearrangement joins TRBV29-1 to TRBJ1-3; the D is unclear. The CDR3 totals 11 residues. The germline gives CDR1 SQVTM, CDR2 ANQGSEA. V was shortened by 5 bases and J by 4 bases, with 6 bases between the two germline ends. In nucleotides, the CDR3 is TGCAGCGTTCATGAGGGAAACACCATATATTTT. The encoded protein is CSVHEGNTIYF.

V and J are TRBV5-1 and TRBJ2-1, with D possibly being TRBD1 (9 bases). This CDR3 is built from 19 residues. The germline V gene encodes CDR1 SGHRS and CDR2 YFSETQ. The V end was cut by 4 bases, the J end by 6 bases, with 29 bases between. CDR3 in DNA: TGCGCCAGCAGCCGGGACAGGGAGGTTAGCGGGGTTTGTGGCAATGAGCAGTTCTTC. Its protein is CASSRDREVSGVCGNEQFF. Full variable domain (outside the CDR3, taken from reference TRBV5-1 and TRBJ2-1): KAGVTQTPRYLIKTRGQQVTLSCSPISGHRSVSWYQQTPGQGLQFLFEYFSETQRNKGNFPGRFSGRQFSNSRSEMNVSTLELGDSALYLCASSRDREVSGVCGNEQFFGPGTRLTVL.

The chain links TRBV25-1 to TRBJ2-7; D gene ambiguous. There are 12 residues in the CDR3. CDR1 is MGHDK, CDR2 SYGVNS, per germline. Trimming stripped 5 bases from V and 1 base from J, with 6 bases between. CDR3 amino acids: CASSYQSYEQYF. CDR3 nucleotides: TGTGCCAGCAGTTATCAATCCTACGAGCAGTACTTC.

A note on this clone: This may be a read error: a much more frequent sequence differs by one nucleotide. At the DNA level, this CDR3 is encoded by other sequences in the same sample as well. The gene calls are TRBV25-1 and TRBJ2-7; TRBD2 matches at 11 bases. The CDR3 has 17 residues. Germline V lookup: CDR1 MGHDK, CDR2 SYGVNS. J gave up 5 bases and V 1 base, and 10 bases lay outside the gene matches. The DNA of the CDR3 is TGTGCCAGCAGTGAATCCGGAACTAGCGGGAGAAGCCACGAGCAGTACTTC. It translates to CASSESGTSGRSHEQYF.

This sequence joins TRBV10-3 and TRBJ2-3; the match to TRBD1 covers 8 bases. V shed 6 bases and J 2 bases; nucleotides not matched to a gene: 10. Germline V lookup: CDR1 ENHRY, CDR2 SYGVKD. CDR3 length: 16 amino acids. CDR3 sequence: CAISPKRTGTTDTQYF. As DNA, the CDR3 is TGTGCCATCAGCCCTAAGAGGACAGGGACCACAGATACGCAGTATTTT.

This clone was found a few times. V usage is TRBV6-4 and J usage is TRBJ2-2; 7 nucleotides line up with TRBD2. Germline V gene lookup returns CDR1 MRHNA and CDR2 SNTAGT. CDR3 size: 14 residues. J gave up 3 bases and V 2 bases, and 0 bases lay outside the gene matches. The CDR3 reads CASSDGRDTGELFF. The CDR3 nucleotides read TGTGCCAGCAGTGACGGGAGGGACACCGGGGAGCTGTTTTTT.

The chain is built from TRBV6-5 and TRBJ2-7; unclear D gene. V dropped 5 bases and J dropped 3 bases, with 11 bases sitting between them. CDR3 length: 13 amino acids. Germline V gene data show CDR1 as MNHEY and CDR2 as SVGAGI. The CDR3 sequence is CASSAQRDYEQYF. CDR3 in DNA: TGTGCCAGCAGTGCACAGCGAGACTACGAGCAGTACTTC.

In nucleotides, the CDR3 is TGTGCCAGCAGCGGACAGGACAGCGGGTCCTACGAGCAGTACTTC. This encodes CASSGQDSGSYEQYF. V is TRBV5-4 and J is TRBJ2-7; TRBD1 might be the D (7 bases). V was shortened by 4 bases and J by 1 base, with 15 bases between the two germline ends. Germline V gene lookup returns CDR1 SGHNT and CDR2 YYREEE (reference sequence). The CDR3 runs to 15 residues.

J is TRBJ2-3 and V is TRBV6-1; 7 positions agree with TRBD1. Germline V gene lookup returns CDR1 MNHNS and CDR2 SASEGT. This CDR3 comprises 15 residues. J lost 2 bases, V lost 5 bases, and 7 bases had no gene match. CDR3: CASSLWGQTTDTQYF. Here the CDR3 DNA reads TGTGCCAGCAGTTTATGGGGACAGACCACAGATACGCAGTATTTT.

V is TRBV9 and J is TRBJ2-7, with 8 nucleotides matching TRBD2. Looked up from germline, CDR1 is SGDLS and CDR2 is YYNGEE. V dropped 4 bases and J dropped 9; count of bases not matched to a gene: 12. CDR3 length: 14 residues. This CDR3 is CASSPGLVGERQYF. The DNA for the CDR3 is TGTGCCAGCAGCCCGGGACTAGTGGGAGAAAGGCAGTACTTC. Full variable domain (missing parts from reference TRBV9 and TRBJ2-7): DSGVTQTPKHLITATGQRVTLRCSPRSGDLSVYWYQQSLDQGLQFLIQYYNGEERAKGNILERFSAQQFPDLHSELNLSSLELGDSALYFCASSPGLVGERQYFGPGTRLTVT.

The J gene is TRBJ2-7, the V gene TRBV6-1; 9 nucleotides agree with TRBD2. The CDR3 spans 15 residues. Germline V lookup: CDR1 MNHNS, CDR2 SASEGT. V lost 6 bases, J lost 3 bases, and 9 bases stayed unmatched. DNA of the CDR3: TGTGCCAGCAGACTGACTAGCGGCACAATCTACGAGCAGTACTTC. As protein: CASRLTSGTIYEQYF.

This clone was seen a few times. V and J are TRBV7-9 and TRBJ2-7, with TRBD2 matching over 7 bases. Per the germline V gene, CDR1 is SEHNR and CDR2 is FQNEAQ (reference sequence). The CDR3 is 15 residues long. V shed 5 bases and J 2 bases; nucleotides not matched to a gene: 9. The CDR3 DNA reads TGTGCCAGCAGCAAGCGGGATACCCCAGCCTACGAGCAGTACTTC. It yields the protein CASSKRDTPAYEQYF.